A selection of T cell receptor beta chains follows, all from one sample in a study of sequential checkpoint blockade in melanoma. This table comes from immunoSEQ multiplex PCR, and its TCRdb copy is limited to in-frame clones, with some not included. This table has approximately 19,000 clones, roughly 73% appearing once. Sequenced here: tumor tissue (inferred from file names), sampled from a patient given nivolumab and ipilimumab in sequence. The source of these receptors is a human donor with melanoma. Each CDR3 is given with its conserved first and last residue. The D gene is left open where the match is weak. Expanded clones are given a class, and other clones once, few, many or no size at all.

d_gene	v_gene	j_gene	abundance	CDR3aa	CDR3nt
NA	TRBV9	TRBJ2-3	NA	CASSPRVSSSTDTQYF	TGTGCCAGCAGTCCGCGGGTGTCCTCTAGCACAGATACGCAGTATTTT
NA	TRBV12-5	TRBJ2-7	once	CASGLVQGSGEQYF	TGTGCTAGTGGTTTGGTTCAGGGGTCGGGGGAGCAGTACTTC
NA	TRBV7-6	TRBJ2-1	NA	CASSQPGTGNEQFF	TGTGCCAGCAGCCAGCCCGGGACTGGCAATGAGCAGTTCTTC
NA	TRBV9	TRBJ1-5	NA	CASKDSREPQHF	TGTGCCAGCAAGGATTCTAGGGAGCCCCAGCATTTT
TRBD1	TRBV19	TRBJ1-3	NA	CASSNTGDGNTIYF	TGTGCCAGTAGTAACACAGGGGATGGAAACACCATATATTTT
TRBD2	TRBV5-1	TRBJ2-3	NA	CASSLSGGQADTQYF	TGCGCCAGCAGCTTGTCGGGGGGGCAAGCAGATACGCAGTATTTT
NA	TRBV10-2	TRBJ1-2	NA	CASSPGRRDNYGYTF	TGCGCCAGCAGCCCCGGGAGGCGAGATAACTATGGCTACACCTTC
NA	TRBV5-1	TRBJ1-5	few	CASSRTSEGNQPQHF	TGCGCCAGCAGCCGGACCTCAGAGGGCAATCAGCCCCAGCATTTT
NA	TRBV19	TRBJ2-5	NA	CASSRVSAETQYF	TGTGCCAGTAGTAGGGTTAGCGCTGAGACCCAGTACTTC
TRBD1	TRBV19	TRBJ2-5	once	CASSTSGQGLEETQYF	TGTGCCAGTAGTACGTCGGGACAGGGGTTGGAAGAGACCCAGTACTTC
NA	TRBV7-6	TRBJ1-6	NA	CASSQDGGQSGSPLHF	TGTGCCAGCAGCCAAGATGGAGGACAGTCTGGCTCACCCCTCCACTTT
NA	TRBV6-7	TRBJ2-7	NA	CASSSIYEQYF	TGTGCCAGCAGTTCCATATACGAGCAGTACTTC
NA	TRBV6-8	TRBJ1-3	NA	CASSHTKGTASGNTIYF	TGTGCCAGCAGTCATACGAAGGGGACTGCCTCTGGAAACACCATATATTTT
NA	TRBV6-8	TRBJ2-6	NA	CASSFLPTGPGPSGANVLTF	TGTGCCAGCAGTTTCCTTCCGACAGGCCCTGGGCCCTCTGGGGCCAACGTCCTGACTTTC
NA	TRBV6-8	TRBJ2-7	NA	CASSSETASGEQYF	TGTGCCAGCAGTTCCGAGACAGCGAGTGGGGAGCAGTACTTC
TRBD1	TRBV6-1	TRBJ1-5	NA	CASSEDRTGVYQPQHF	TGTGCCAGCAGTGAAGATCGGACAGGAGTTTATCAGCCCCAGCATTTT
TRBD2	TRBV15	TRBJ2-7	once	CATSPTSEPTYEQYF	TGTGCCACCAGTCCGACTAGCGAACCTACCTACGAGCAGTACTTC
NA	TRBV12-2	TRBJ1-1	few	CASGRGVRINTEAFF	TGTGCCAGTGGCCGGGGCGTCCGAATAAACACTGAAGCTTTCTTT
NA	TRBV11-3	TRBJ1-3	NA	CASSLGAGDGNTIYF	TGTGCCAGCAGCTTAGGGGCAGGTGATGGAAACACCATATATTTT
TRBD1	TRBV28	TRBJ1-1	NA	CASNPASGQGEFDTEAFF	TGTGCCAGCAACCCCGCCTCGGGACAGGGGGAATTCGACACTGAAGCTTTCTTT
TRBD1	TRBV11-3	TRBJ1-1	NA	CASFRQGSMNTEAFF	TGTGCCAGCTTTCGACAGGGCTCCATGAACACTGAAGCTTTCTTT
NA	TRBV9	TRBJ1-4	NA	CASGGLDEKLFF	TGTGCCAGTGGGGGTTTGGATGAAAAACTGTTTTTT
TRBD1	TRBV9	TRBJ1-6	medium-sized	CASSVDRGLSNSPLHF	TGTGCCAGCAGCGTAGACAGGGGGCTTTCAAATTCACCCCTCCACTTT
NA	TRBV23-1	TRBJ1-1	NA	CASSLEDNTEAFF	TGCGCCAGCAGCTTGGAGGACAACACTGAAGCTTTCTTT
NA	TRBV18	TRBJ1-2	NA	CASSPVARHHNYGYTF	TGTGCCAGCTCACCAGTTGCACGACACCATAACTATGGCTACACCTTC
TRBD1	TRBV7-1	TRBJ1-4	NA	CASSAPGQANEKLFF	TGTGCCAGCAGCGCGCCGGGACAGGCTAATGAAAAACTGTTTTTT
TRBD1	TRBV30	TRBJ2-7	NA	CAWSPQTGIGEQYF	TGTGCCTGGAGTCCCCAGACAGGGATCGGCGAGCAGTACTTC
NA	TRBV30	TRBJ1-1	few	CAWVSMNTEAFF	TGTGCCTGGGTTTCTATGAACACTGAAGCTTTCTTT
NA	TRBV19	TRBJ1-3	NA	CATSPLRQASGNTIYF	TGTGCCACTAGTCCACTTCGACAGGCCTCTGGAAACACCATATATTTT
TRBD2	TRBV23-1	TRBJ2-1	NA	CAVTGTKSYNEQFF	TGCGCCGTCACCGGGACTAAGTCATACAATGAGCAGTTCTTC
NA	TRBV19	TRBJ2-4	few	CASSLRLAKNIQYF	TGTGCCAGTAGTCTCCGGCTAGCCAAAAACATTCAGTACTTC
NA	TRBV6-1	TRBJ2-7	few	CASSEASRGTYEQYF	TGTGCCAGCAGTGAAGCTTCCCGGGGGACCTACGAGCAGTACTTC
NA	TRBV30	TRBJ2-2	NA	CAWSVWDKRNTGELFF	TGTGCCTGGAGTGTATGGGACAAACGGAACACCGGGGAGCTGTTTTTT
TRBD2	TRBV29-1	TRBJ2-3	NA	CSVESTSGGAFATDTQYF	TGCAGCGTGGAATCGACTAGCGGGGGGGCTTTTGCCACAGATACGCAGTATTTT
NA	TRBV6-8	TRBJ1-5	NA	CASSGAGSQPQHF	TGTGCCAGCAGTGGGGCCGGGTCTCAGCCCCAGCATTTT
TRBD2	TRBV5-5	TRBJ2-1	NA	CASSSMTSGGAYNEQFF	TGTGCCAGCAGCTCGATGACTAGCGGGGGGGCCTACAATGAGCAGTTCTTC
TRBD1	TRBV19	TRBJ2-7	NA	CASSRTGGSYEQYF	TGTGCCAGTAGTCGCACAGGGGGCTCCTACGAGCAGTACTTC
NA	TRBV14	TRBJ1-2	NA	CASSQDFPWGYTF	TGTGCCAGCAGCCAAGATTTTCCCTGGGGCTACACCTTC
TRBD2	TRBV10-2	TRBJ2-3	NA	CASSLAGDIDTQYF	TGCGCCAGCAGTTTAGCGGGAGATATAGATACGCAGTATTTT
NA	TRBV19	TRBJ2-1	NA	CASRAYSGSLGLDEQFF	TGTGCCAGTAGGGCCTACTCAGGGAGCCTAGGTCTGGATGAGCAGTTCTTC
TRBD1	TRBV6-8	TRBJ1-1	few	CASSLEVRQGEAFF	TGTGCCAGCAGTTTGGAGGTTAGACAGGGTGAAGCTTTCTTT
TRBD1	TRBV28	TRBJ1-1	NA	CASSTGGAINTEAFF	TGTGCCAGCAGTACAGGGGGTGCTATCAACACTGAAGCTTTCTTT
TRBD2	TRBV16	TRBJ2-2	NA	CASGLGRAPPLMTVELFF	TGTGCTAGTGGCCTGGGGAGGGCCCCCCCGTTGATGACCGTGGAGCTGTTTTTT
TRBD1	TRBV28	TRBJ1-1	NA	CASSARSGTANTEAFF	TGTGCCAGCAGTGCCCGCTCCGGGACAGCGAACACTGAAGCTTTCTTT
NA	TRBV28	TRBJ2-7	NA	CATADSLLKQYF	TGTGCCACCGCCGACTCCCTCCTTAAGCAGTACTTC
TRBD2	TRBV5-1	TRBJ2-3	NA	CASSPSGERDTQYF	TGCGCCAGCAGCCCTAGCGGAGAGAGAGATACGCAGTATTTT
NA	TRBV10-2	TRBJ1-2	NA	CASSETGLVGYTF	TGCGCCAGCAGTGAGACAGGGTTGGTTGGCTACACCTTC
NA	TRBV29-1	TRBJ1-1	NA	CSVVREELTEAFF	TGCAGCGTTGTCCGAGAAGAACTCACTGAAGCTTTCTTT
NA	TRBV7-8	TRBJ2-3	NA	CASSSGGPRDTQYF	TGTGCCAGCAGCTCCGGGGGCCCCCGGGATACGCAGTATTTT
NA	TRBV15	TRBJ1-4	NA	CATSSRGFNEKLFF	TGTGCCACCAGCAGTCGAGGGTTCAATGAAAAACTGTTTTTT
TRBD1	TRBV25-1	TRBJ2-5	once	CASSKQGAMRETQYF	TGTGCCAGCAGTAAACAGGGGGCGATGAGGGAGACCCAGTACTTC
NA	TRBV19	TRBJ1-4	NA	CASSMVSGDEKLFF	TGTGCCAGTAGTATGGTCTCGGGGGATGAAAAACTGTTTTTT
NA	TRBV7-5	TRBJ2-4	few	CASSSSPRLDIQYF	TGTGCCAGCAGCTCGTCACCTAGATTGGACATTCAGTACTTC
TRBD1	TRBV5-1	TRBJ1-3	NA	CASRTQGAGNTIYF	TGCGCCAGCAGAACCCAGGGGGCAGGAAACACCATATATTTT
NA	TRBV28	TRBJ2-7	NA	CASSLFGSSYEQYF	TGTGCCAGCAGTTTATTTGGGAGCTCCTACGAGCAGTACTTC
TRBD1	TRBV25-1	TRBJ2-2	NA	CASSGPGTVRTGELFF	TGTGCCAGCAGTGGGCCCGGGACAGTACGCACCGGGGAGCTGTTTTTT
NA	TRBV6-8	TRBJ1-1	few	CASIRGRGTEAFF	TGTGCCAGCATAAGGGGGAGGGGGACTGAAGCTTTCTTT
NA	TRBV28	TRBJ1-2	few	CASSFHGSTYGYTF	TGTGCCAGCAGTTTCCATGGCAGCACCTATGGCTACACCTTC
NA	TRBV18	TRBJ1-6	NA	CASSLRAGPLGSPLHF	TGTGCCAGCTCCCTGAGGGCAGGTCCTTTGGGTTCACCCCTCCACTTT